Listed below are T cell receptor beta chains from one sample, sequenced in a study of tumor-infiltrating lymphocytes in primary liver carcinoma. One entry per CDR3 protein results from TCRdb running MiXCR on the multiplex PCR reads. Here the sample spans about 180,000 distinct CDR3 sequences, less than 65% being singletons. Sequences were obtained from peripheral blood. The receptors were gathered from a man in his forties with primary liver carcinoma and hepatitis B virus infection. The CDR3 runs from the conserved cysteine through the conserved F or W. The D gene is left open where the match is weak. Clone size is shown for a subset of rows, as once, few, many or a class of expanded clone.

clone size,V gene,J gene,D gene,CDR3 protein,CDR3 DNA
NA,TRBV11-1,TRBJ2-1,TRBD2,CASSLILQAGKYNEQSF,TGTGCCAGCAGCTTAATTCTTCAAGCGGGGAAATACAATGAGCAGTCCTTC
NA,TRBV4-1,TRBJ2-1,TRBD1,CASSRGTAACVYNEQFF,TGCGCCAGCAGCCGGGGGACAGCCGCGTGCGTATACAATGAGCAGTTTTTC
NA,TRBV11-2,TRBJ1-1,NA,CASSRSRDSEAFF,TGTGCCAGCAGTAGGAGCAGGGACTCTGAAGCTTTCTTT
NA,TRBV6-5,TRBJ2-1,TRBD1,CASSYSPITGAIGNEQFF,TGTGCCAGCAGTTACTCCCCAATCACAGGGGCAATCGGGAATGAGCAGTTCTTC
NA,TRBV6-5,TRBJ1-2,NA,CASSYSPDGSRGCTF,TGTGCCAGCAGTTACTCCCCGGACGGGTCTCGGGGCTGCACCTTC
NA,TRBV12-3/TRBV12-4,TRBJ2-7,NA,CANSFGSYEQYF,TGTGCCAACAGTTTCGGATCCTACGAGCAGTACTTC
NA,TRBV7-9,TRBJ2-1,NA,CDSSLGGINEQFF,TGTGACAGCAGCTTAGGAGGTATCAATGAGCAGTTCTTC
NA,TRBV10-1,TRBJ1-6,NA,CARWEGNSPLHF,TGCGCCAGATGGGAGGGTAATTCACCCCTCCACTTT
NA,TRBV6-1,TRBJ2-2,TRBD1,CSSQTGDTGELFF,TGTTCCAGCCAGACAGGGGATACCGGGGAGCTGTTTTTT
NA,TRBV14,TRBJ2-7,TRBD2,CASSQDTGLDFYEQYF,TGTGCCAGCAGCCAAGATACGGGACTAGACTTCTACGAGCAGTACTTC
many,TRBV11-2,TRBJ2-7,TRBD1,CASSARDRGFYEQYF,TGTGCCAGCAGCGCCCGGGACAGGGGTTTCTACGAGCAGTACTTC
NA,TRBV29-1,TRBJ2-7,NA,CSVVSAQGYEQYF,TGCAGCGTTGTTTCGGCACAGGGCTACGAGCAGTACTTC
NA,TRBV6-1,TRBJ1-2,NA,CASSEIRDNYGYTF,TGTGCCAGCAGTGAAATTCGGGATAACTATGGCTACACCTTC
NA,TRBV6-5,TRBJ2-7,NA,CVSSLLGPNYSGAYEQYF,TGTGTCAGCAGCCTGCTAGGGCCGAACTATTCGGGGGCCTACGAGCAGTACTTC
many,TRBV10-3,TRBJ2-1,TRBD2,CATTLRAGGSDEQFF,TGTGCCACCACCCTTCGAGCGGGAGGTAGCGATGAGCAGTTCTTC
NA,TRBV7-9,TRBJ2-7,NA,CASSPDRGPDPYEQYF,TGTGCCAGCAGCCCGGACAGAGGCCCTGACCCCTACGAGCAGTACTTC
NA,TRBV29-1,TRBJ1-2,NA,CSVVFGARGGYTF,TGCAGCGTTGTGTTTGGGGCCCGGGGTGGCTACACCTTC
NA,TRBV4-1,TRBJ2-7,NA,CASSHLGLYEQYF,TGCGCCAGCAGCCACCTTGGACTCTACGAGCAGTACTTC
NA,TRBV5-1,TRBJ1-2,TRBD1,CASKTGADYGYTF,TGCGCCAGCAAAACAGGGGCGGACTATGGCTACACCTTC
few,TRBV29-1,TRBJ2-5,NA,CSTVGPETQYF,TGCAGCACGGTGGGGCCCGAGACCCAGTACTTC
few,TRBV6-1,TRBJ1-5,NA,CASRAGQGPNPNQPQHF,TGTGCCAGCAGGGCGGGCCAGGGGCCGAACCCCAATCAGCCCCAGCATTTT
NA,TRBV4-2,TRBJ2-2,NA,CPSSQYVGGELFF,TGTCCCAGCAGCCAATACGTCGGAGGGGAGCTGTTTTTT
NA,TRBV7-8,TRBJ2-3,TRBD2,CASGQREGPGDTQYF,TGTGCCAGCGGCCAGCGGGAGGGCCCGGGAGATACGCAGTATTTT
NA,TRBV29-1,TRBJ1-1,NA,CSARGAGATNTEAFF,TGCAGCGCAAGAGGGGCGGGGGCGACGAACACTGAAGCTTTCTTT
once,TRBV12-3/TRBV12-4,TRBJ2-3,TRBD2,CASSLAGGIPDTQYF,TGTGCCAGCAGTCTAGCGGGAGGAATTCCAGATACGCAGTATTTT
NA,TRBV6-5,TRBJ2-2,TRBD1,CASTRQGTNTGELFF,TGTGCCAGCACTAGACAGGGGACGAACACCGGGGAGCTGTTTTTT
NA,TRBV12-1,TRBJ1-2,NA,CASRDSDSLYGYTF,TGTGCCAGCAGAGACTCGGACAGCCTCTATGGCTACACCTTC
NA,TRBV29-1,TRBJ2-7,NA,CSIGGLDEQYF,TGCAGCATTGGAGGCCTAGACGAGCAGTACTTC
few,TRBV12-3/TRBV12-4,TRBJ1-3,NA,CASSLETAESGNTIYF,TGTGCCAGCAGTTTAGAGACAGCGGAATCTGGAAACACCATATATTTT
few,TRBV6-1,TRBJ1-2,TRBD1,CASSGTGGDYGYTF,TGTGCCAGTAGCGGGACAGGGGGTGACTATGGCTACACCTTC
few,TRBV4-1,TRBJ1-1,NA,CASSPEGQTEAFF,TGCGCCAGCAGCCCAGAGGGGCAGACTGAAGCTTTCTTT
NA,TRBV6-5,TRBJ2-1,NA,CASSSTVYNEQLF,TGTGCCAGCAGTTCCACGGTATACAATGAGCAGCTCTTC
NA,TRBV6-6,TRBJ1-4,NA,CASSYSILAAGSVSNEKLFF,TGTGCCAGCAGTTACTCGATATTGGCGGCTGGAAGCGTGTCTAATGAAAAACTGTTTTTT
NA,TRBV10-3,TRBJ2-1,NA,CAIRLGNEQFF,TGTGCCATCAGGCTAGGTAATGAGCAGTTCTTC
NA,TRBV6-6,TRBJ2-7,NA,CASSYPGRSSYEQYF,TGTGCCAGCAGTTACCCGGGACGTAGCTCCTACGAGCAGTACTTC
NA,TRBV12-3/TRBV12-4,TRBJ1-6,NA,CASSFMGGYPPLHF,TGTGCCAGCAGTTTTATGGGGGGATATCCACCCCTCCACTTT
once,TRBV28,TRBJ2-7,NA,CASTQGSEQYF,TGTGCCAGCACTCAGGGGAGCGAGCAGTACTTC
NA,TRBV6-1,TRBJ1-1,TRBD1,CTSSEAGQGEAFF,TGTACCAGCAGTGAAGCAGGACAGGGTGAAGCTTTCTTT
NA,TRBV4-2,TRBJ2-5,NA,CTSSQGETQYF,TGTACCAGCAGCCAAGGAGAGACCCAGTACTTC
once,TRBV11-2,TRBJ2-3,NA,CASSSGGGTQYF,TGTGCCAGCAGCTCAGGGGGGGGTACGCAGTATTTT
NA,TRBV30,TRBJ2-2,NA,CAWKLGAANTGELFF,TGTGCCTGGAAACTCGGGGCTGCGAACACCGGGGAGCTGTTTTTT
NA,TRBV6-1,TRBJ1-2,TRBD1,CASSDATTGGIGYTF,TGTGCCAGCAGTGATGCCACGACAGGGGGCATCGGCTACACCTTC
NA,TRBV11-3,TRBJ2-1,TRBD2,CVSSPGLAGAYNEQFF,TGTGTCAGCAGCCCTGGACTAGCGGGAGCCTACAATGAGCAGTTCTTC
NA,TRBV4-1,TRBJ2-1,TRBD1,CASSYRQGSKNDQFF,TGCGCCAGCAGCTACCGACAGGGGTCTAAGAATGATCAGTTCTTC
NA,TRBV7-9,TRBJ2-1,NA,CASSLELGGNEQFF,TGTGCCAGCAGCTTAGAACTGGGAGGAAATGAGCAGTTCTTC